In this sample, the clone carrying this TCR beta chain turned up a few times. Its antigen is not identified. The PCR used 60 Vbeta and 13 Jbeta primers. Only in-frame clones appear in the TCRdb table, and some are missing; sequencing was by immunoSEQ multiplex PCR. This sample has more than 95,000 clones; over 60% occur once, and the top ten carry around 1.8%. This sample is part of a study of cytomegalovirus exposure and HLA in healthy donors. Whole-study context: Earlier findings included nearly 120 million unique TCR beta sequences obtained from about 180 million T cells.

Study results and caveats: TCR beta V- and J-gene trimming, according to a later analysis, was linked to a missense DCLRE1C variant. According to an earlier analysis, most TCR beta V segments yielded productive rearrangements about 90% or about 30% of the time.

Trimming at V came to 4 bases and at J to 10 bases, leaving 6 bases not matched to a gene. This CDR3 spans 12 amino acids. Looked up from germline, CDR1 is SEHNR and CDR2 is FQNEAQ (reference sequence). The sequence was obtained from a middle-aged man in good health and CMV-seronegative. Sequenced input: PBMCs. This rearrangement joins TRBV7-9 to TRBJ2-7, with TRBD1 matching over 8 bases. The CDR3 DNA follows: TGTGCCAGCAGCTCAGGACAGGGCAAACAGTACTTC. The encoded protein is CASSSGQGKQYF.